This T cell receptor (beta chain) was recorded in a study of T cells in localized non-small cell lung cancer. Findings of the study overall: A higher density of T cells in blood coincided with extended overall survival. Uninvolved adjacent lung showed higher T cell clonality than tumor. Sequencing was limited to one tumor region, leaving the possibility of heterogeneity open.

Looked up from germline, CDR1 is SGHTS and CDR2 is YDEGEE. CDR3 length: 14 residues. Trimming shortened V by 3 bases and J by 8 bases, and 18 bases separated the two germline ends. As concerns this clone: What it binds is unknown.

TCRdb's copy holds only in-frame clones and misses some; the assay was immunoSEQ multiplex PCR. This sample has 20,000 to 30,000 clones; around 93% occur once, and the top ten carry 3.5% to 5%. This TCR came from a female donor older than 55 with stage II squamous cell lung carcinoma. The chain combines TRBV5-8 with TRBJ2-7, with D possibly called TRBD1 or TRBD2 (5 bases each). The sequences come from peripheral blood, collected before any cancer treatment. The CDR3 coding sequence is TGTGCCAGCAGCTACCGGGACCCCTCTCTCCAGCAGTACTTC. It yields the protein CASSYRDPSLQQYF.